This is a list of T cell receptor beta chains from one sample in a study of cytomegalovirus exposure and HLA in healthy donors. Some clones are missing from TCRdb's copy, which holds only in-frame ones; the method was immunoSEQ multiplex PCR. The profile covers 110,000 to 150,000 clones, with more than 9.5% appearing a single time and 1.5% to 2% taken by the ten largest. The sequenced sample was PBMCs. The receptor source for this set is a man aged 50-60 years in good health and CMV-seronegative. The CDR3 runs from the conserved cysteine through the conserved F or W. A D gene is named only where the DNA matches it firmly. The size of a clone is reported for some rows only, either as once, few or many, or as a class for expanded clones.

CDR3 protein: CAITRGGLAGAPEQYF
CDR3 DNA: TGTGCCATCACAAGGGGGGGACTAGCGGGAGCTCCCGAGCAGTACTTC
J gene: TRBJ2-7
clone size: -
V gene: TRBV28
D gene: TRBD2

CDR3 protein: CASSPRETFASPLHF
CDR3 DNA: TGTGCCAGCAGTCCCCGAGAGACATTCGCTTCACCCCTCCACTTT
J gene: TRBJ1-6
clone size: -
V gene: TRBV25-1
D gene: -

CDR3 protein: CASSYSWGDAEAFF
CDR3 DNA: TGTGCCAGCAGTTACTCTTGGGGGGACGCTGAAGCTTTCTTT
J gene: TRBJ1-1
clone size: -
V gene: TRBV6-5
D gene: -

CDR3 protein: CASSFLRGTVGKGHQHF
CDR3 DNA: TGTGCCAGCAGTTTCCTCCGAGGGACAGTCGGAAAGGGGCACCAGCATTTT
J gene: TRBJ1-5
clone size: -
V gene: TRBV27
D gene: TRBD1

CDR3 protein: CASSQPQGVTYNEQFF
CDR3 DNA: TGCGCCAGCAGCCAACCACAGGGGGTTACCTACAATGAGCAGTTCTTC
J gene: TRBJ2-1
clone size: -
V gene: TRBV5-1
D gene: TRBD1

CDR3 protein: CASSRKTSGKETQYF
CDR3 DNA: TGTGCCAGCAGCCGCAAAACTAGCGGGAAAGAGACCCAGTACTTC
J gene: TRBJ2-5
clone size: -
V gene: TRBV5-4
D gene: TRBD2

CDR3 protein: CAISAGGPTGELFF
CDR3 DNA: TGTGCCATCAGTGCGGGAGGGCCGACCGGGGAGCTGTTTTTT
J gene: TRBJ2-2
clone size: few
V gene: TRBV10-3
D gene: TRBD2

CDR3 protein: CASNPRGHNQPQHF
CDR3 DNA: TGTGCCAGTAACCCTAGGGGACACAATCAGCCCCAGCATTTT
J gene: TRBJ1-5
clone size: -
V gene: TRBV19
D gene: -

CDR3 protein: CAWSEVSTSGSTDTQYF
CDR3 DNA: TGTGCCTGGAGTGAAGTGTCGACTAGCGGGAGTACAGATACGCAGTATTTT
J gene: TRBJ2-3
clone size: few
V gene: TRBV30
D gene: TRBD2

CDR3 protein: CASSLGAGVNTEAFF
CDR3 DNA: TGTGCCAGCAGCTTAGGGGCCGGGGTTAACACTGAAGCTTTCTTT
J gene: TRBJ1-1
clone size: -
V gene: TRBV7-6
D gene: -

CDR3 protein: CASSEALAGGDEQFF
CDR3 DNA: TGTGCCAGCAGTGAAGCGCTAGCGGGTGGGGATGAGCAGTTCTTC
J gene: TRBJ2-1
clone size: -
V gene: TRBV2
D gene: TRBD2

CDR3 protein: CAWSPRRGGNSPLHF
CDR3 DNA: TGTGCCTGGAGTCCCCGGAGAGGAGGTAATTCACCCCTCCACTTT
J gene: TRBJ1-6
clone size: few
V gene: TRBV30
D gene: -

CDR3 protein: CASTSIRTDTQYF
CDR3 DNA: TGTGCCAGCACGAGCATCCGGACAGATACGCAGTATTTT
J gene: TRBJ2-3
clone size: few
V gene: TRBV28
D gene: -

CDR3 protein: CASSPRAGSEAFF
CDR3 DNA: TGCGCCAGCAGCCCCCGAGCAGGGTCTGAAGCTTTCTTT
J gene: TRBJ1-1
clone size: -
V gene: TRBV5-1
D gene: -

CDR3 protein: CASSQDKGNQPQHF
CDR3 DNA: TGTGCCAGCTCCCAGGACAAGGGTAATCAGCCCCAGCATTTT
J gene: TRBJ1-5
clone size: -
V gene: TRBV18
D gene: -

CDR3 protein: CSGRQGTNAEAFF
CDR3 DNA: TGCAGCGGCCGACAGGGGACGAACGCTGAAGCTTTCTTT
J gene: TRBJ1-1
clone size: few
V gene: TRBV29-1
D gene: TRBD1

CDR3 protein: CASSFGGADSNYGYTF
CDR3 DNA: TGTGCCAGCAGCTTCGGGGGGGCCGACAGCAACTATGGCTACACCTTC
J gene: TRBJ1-2
clone size: few
V gene: TRBV7-9
D gene: -

CDR3 protein: CASSVGISGSYNEQFF
CDR3 DNA: TGTGCCAGCAGCGTAGGAATTAGCGGGAGCTACAATGAGCAGTTCTTC
J gene: TRBJ2-1
clone size: -
V gene: TRBV9
D gene: TRBD2

CDR3 protein: CASSDLSRQGFWDYTF
CDR3 DNA: TGTGCCAGCAGTGATCTTTCGCGACAGGGCTTCTGGGACTACACCTTC
J gene: TRBJ1-2
clone size: few
V gene: TRBV2
D gene: TRBD1

CDR3 protein: CSVVLGTGGEKLFF
CDR3 DNA: TGCAGCGTTGTCCTCGGGACAGGGGGTGAAAAACTGTTTTTT
J gene: TRBJ1-4
clone size: few
V gene: TRBV29-1
D gene: TRBD1

CDR3 protein: CASSQSGQSIGTSGYNEQFF
CDR3 DNA: TGTGCCAGCTCACAATCGGGACAGTCCATCGGGACTAGCGGCTACAATGAGCAGTTCTTC
J gene: TRBJ2-1
clone size: -
V gene: TRBV18
D gene: TRBD2

CDR3 protein: CASSELASPYEQYF
CDR3 DNA: TGCGCCAGCAGTGAATTAGCGAGTCCCTACGAGCAGTACTTC
J gene: TRBJ2-7
clone size: -
V gene: TRBV23-1
D gene: -

CDR3 protein: CASSLGGRGFNEQFF
CDR3 DNA: TGCGCCAGCAGCTTGGGCGGGAGAGGTTTCAATGAGCAGTTCTTC
J gene: TRBJ2-1
clone size: -
V gene: TRBV5-1
D gene: TRBD2

CDR3 protein: CASGAGGVGELFF
CDR3 DNA: TGTGCCAGCGGGGCAGGGGGAGTCGGGGAGCTGTTTTTT
J gene: TRBJ2-2
clone size: -
V gene: TRBV6-5
D gene: TRBD1

CDR3 protein: CAWSAVSGNTIYF
CDR3 DNA: TGTGCCTGGAGTGCGGTGTCTGGAAACACCATATATTTT
J gene: TRBJ1-3
clone size: few
V gene: TRBV30
D gene: -

CDR3 protein: CASSTLAGGLQETQYF
CDR3 DNA: TGTGCCAGCAGCACACTAGCGGGAGGCCTCCAAGAGACCCAGTACTTC
J gene: TRBJ2-5
clone size: few
V gene: TRBV5-6
D gene: TRBD2

CDR3 protein: CASSKDRVSYEQYF
CDR3 DNA: TGTGCCAGCAGCAAAGACAGGGTTTCCTACGAGCAGTACTTC
J gene: TRBJ2-7
clone size: -
V gene: TRBV7-9
D gene: TRBD1

CDR3 protein: CASSLTVTGFTDTQYF
CDR3 DNA: TGTGCCAGCAGCTTAACGGTCACAGGGTTTACAGATACGCAGTATTTT
J gene: TRBJ2-3
clone size: few
V gene: TRBV7-8
D gene: -

CDR3 protein: CASSRLRGTQETQYF
CDR3 DNA: TGTGCCAGCAGCCGCTTGCGGGGGACCCAAGAGACCCAGTACTTC
J gene: TRBJ2-5
clone size: few
V gene: TRBV6-5
D gene: TRBD2

CDR3 protein: CASSLSGTSGDTQYF
CDR3 DNA: TGTGCCAGCAGCCTGTCCGGGACTAGCGGGGATACGCAGTATTTT
J gene: TRBJ2-3
clone size: -
V gene: TRBV7-3
D gene: TRBD2

CDR3 protein: CASTSRGEKLFF
CDR3 DNA: TGTGCCAGCACCTCCCGGGGTGAAAAACTGTTTTTT
J gene: TRBJ1-4
clone size: -
V gene: TRBV5-5
D gene: -

CDR3 protein: CASSLLQGGYYEQYF
CDR3 DNA: TGTGCCAGCAGCTTGCTACAGGGTGGATACTACGAGCAGTACTTC
J gene: TRBJ2-7
clone size: -
V gene: TRBV5-4
D gene: -

CDR3 protein: CASSTQRGQGEDSNQPQHF
CDR3 DNA: TGTGCCAGCAGCACCCAGCGGGGACAGGGGGAGGATAGCAATCAGCCCCAGCATTTT
J gene: TRBJ1-5
clone size: -
V gene: TRBV21-1
D gene: -

CDR3 protein: CASSLGQVPNTEAFF
CDR3 DNA: TGTGCCAGCAGCCTCGGACAGGTCCCGAACACTGAAGCTTTCTTT
J gene: TRBJ1-1
clone size: few
V gene: TRBV5-4
D gene: TRBD1

CDR3 protein: CASSTDRDGGNTIYF
CDR3 DNA: TGTGCCAGTAGTACCGACAGGGATGGCGGAAACACCATATATTTT
J gene: TRBJ1-3
clone size: few
V gene: TRBV19
D gene: TRBD1

CDR3 protein: CASSLGGGSYEQYF
CDR3 DNA: TGTGCCAGCAGCTTAGGGGGCGGGAGCTACGAGCAGTACTTC
J gene: TRBJ2-7
clone size: many
V gene: TRBV7-3
D gene: -

CDR3 protein: CASSLESTRGEKLFF
CDR3 DNA: TGTGCCAGCAGCTTAGAGTCAACGCGCGGTGAAAAACTGTTTTTT
J gene: TRBJ1-4
clone size: few
V gene: TRBV7-2
D gene: -

CDR3 protein: CASGRTSGGSEQYF
CDR3 DNA: TGTGCCAGCGGGAGGACTAGCGGGGGATCCGAGCAGTACTTC
J gene: TRBJ2-7
clone size: -
V gene: TRBV6-1
D gene: TRBD2

CDR3 protein: CASSYGQGIGKLFF
CDR3 DNA: TGTGCCAGCAGCTATGGACAGGGAATCGGAAAACTGTTTTTT
J gene: TRBJ1-4
clone size: -
V gene: TRBV5-4
D gene: TRBD1

CDR3 protein: CASSPTGYGNQPQHF
CDR3 DNA: TGTGCCAGCAGTCCCACAGGGTATGGCAATCAGCCCCAGCATTTT
J gene: TRBJ1-5
clone size: many
V gene: TRBV28
D gene: -

CDR3 protein: CASSGRHDTEAFF
CDR3 DNA: TGTGCCAGCAGTGGCCGACACGACACTGAAGCTTTCTTT
J gene: TRBJ1-1
clone size: few
V gene: TRBV6-5
D gene: -

CDR3 protein: CASSYGHDNYGYTF
CDR3 DNA: TGTGCCAGCAGTTACGGGCACGACAACTATGGCTACACCTTC
J gene: TRBJ1-2
clone size: -
V gene: TRBV6-5
D gene: -

CDR3 protein: CASSLDSARGGGEAFF
CDR3 DNA: TGTGCCAGCAGCTTAGATTCGGCCAGGGGTGGAGGTGAAGCTTTCTTT
J gene: TRBJ1-1
clone size: few
V gene: TRBV7-2
D gene: -

CDR3 protein: CASTRRAGRSYEQYF
CDR3 DNA: TGTGCCAGCACCAGAAGAGCGGGGAGATCCTACGAGCAGTACTTC
J gene: TRBJ2-7
clone size: -
V gene: TRBV5-4
D gene: TRBD2

CDR3 protein: CASSREGSTEAFF
CDR3 DNA: TGTGCCAGCAGTAGGGAGGGAAGCACTGAAGCTTTCTTT
J gene: TRBJ1-1
clone size: -
V gene: TRBV25-1
D gene: -

CDR3 protein: CASSSRGFQETQYF
CDR3 DNA: TGTGCCAGCAGCTCGCGAGGGTTTCAAGAGACCCAGTACTTC
J gene: TRBJ2-5
clone size: few
V gene: TRBV11-2
D gene: -

CDR3 protein: CASRKTSGSETQYF
CDR3 DNA: TGTGCCAGTAGAAAGACTAGCGGGAGTGAGACCCAGTACTTC
J gene: TRBJ2-5
clone size: -
V gene: TRBV19
D gene: TRBD2

CDR3 protein: CASSILNYGYTF
CDR3 DNA: TGTGCCAGTAGTATTCTTAACTATGGCTACACCTTC
J gene: TRBJ1-2
clone size: -
V gene: TRBV19
D gene: -